This TCR beta chain derives from a study of blood T cell repertoires in COVID-19 (dated by TCRdb to between 2020 and 2021). Turning to the overall study: Collaborator samples came from the United States, Italy and Spain and covered acute and convalescent phases of COVID-19. The prospective study material was composed of cDNA or gDNA derived from T cells, B-cell-depleted T cells, or PBMCs. Deeply sampled blood TCRbeta repertoires from subjects exposed to, actively infected with, or recovered from COVID-19 were included in the dataset. The repertoires were released in a freely available public database intended as a resource for research on the immune response to SARS-CoV-2. Samples came from the ongoing ImmuneRACE study (first 160 participants) plus 1,254 subjects from 6 global collaborators. The sample metadata nearly always contained a de-identified subject ID, COVID-19 status, age in years and sex. Where available, HLA class I and class II types were taken from metadata supplied by the sample provider and were not determined by assay-based typing. General study outcomes and caveats: The quantity of clinical and demographic metadata differed by source and by participant and was supplied without curation.

TCRbeta CDR3 regions were amplified from genomic DNA using the immunoSEQ Assay, a bias-controlled multiplex PCR. The original pipeline was this. The number of nucleated cells in each sample was estimated from the amplification of reference gene primers within the assay. To quantify the absolute abundance of each unique TCRbeta CDR3 rearrangement, sequence reads were collapsed and filtered. For each sample, productive Simpson clonality was calculated as the square root of Simpson's diversity index over productive rearrangements. Drawn from immuneACCESS, this table holds only the in-frame rearrangements with V and J called that TCRdb kept. Clones are partly lost; checked studies trace under half to an unresolved V gene and leave the rest unexplained. V, J and clone size reflect that table, while D and trimming were determined from the DNA. The sample has roughly 500,000 clones on record, approximately 83% of them singletons. Roughly 3.2% of the sample is taken by the ten largest.

The collaborating institutions used their own protocols to collect whole blood in K2EDTA tubes. For TCRbeta analysis, collaborators shipped samples as frozen whole blood, isolated PBMCs, or DNA extracted from either of those sample types. Clipping removes 3 bases from V and 4 bases from J, with 4 as the unmatched junction base count. The CDR3, cysteine through phenylalanine, is 15 amino acids long. Only CDR3 DNA remains: 45 bases, in frame from the first base. From the germline V gene (reference sequence), CDR1 is LGHDT and CDR2 is YNNKEL. Points on this clone: Which antigen it targets is not known. The input lacks base qualities; no much larger clone sits a single base away.

This sequence was found in a human donor in a cohort sampled during active COVID-19. Sequences were obtained from peripheral blood. This chain joins TRBV3-1 (or the pseudogene TRBV3-2) to TRBJ1-3; the junction holds 9 bases that match TRBD1. CDR3 sequence: CASSQAGTGGNTIYF. The DNA sequence is TGTGCCAGCAGCCAGGCCGGGACAGGGGGAAACACCATATATTTT.